Below, 5 T cell receptor beta chains from the same sample are listed, as sequenced in a study of Graves' ophthalmopathy and Graves' hyperthyroidism. RNA transcripts were the template, and TCR beta CDR3 regions were amplified from them. HTBI primers were used in a first-round RT-PCR, which preceded a second-round multiplex PCR. TCRdb redid the calling of the multiplex PCR reads with MiXCR, one entry per CDR3 protein. In the table there are about 220,000 distinct CDR3 sequences, around a fifth of which are singletons. What was sequenced was peripheral blood. These receptors were obtained from a woman between 50 and 59 years old with Graves' ophthalmopathy.

This clonotype was seen many times. The CDR3 spells CRAQGALAGDETQYF. The CDR3 DNA sequence: TGCAGGGCTCAGGGGGCACTGGCGGGAGATGAGACCCAGTACTTC. The chain joins TRBV20-1 to TRBJ2-5; tentatively, D is TRBD1 (8 bases). The length of the CDR3 is 15 residues. Looked up from germline, CDR1 is DFQATT and CDR2 is SNEGSKA (reference sequence).

In DNA, the CDR3 is TGTGCCAGCAGTTACTCGAGTCGGGTTCAGCCCCAGCATTTT. Its translation is CASSYSSRVQPQHF. The V gene is TRBV6-2 or TRBV6-3, the J gene TRBJ1-5; D gene uncertain. CDR1 and CDR2 from the germline V gene are MNHEY and SVGEGT. V lost 0 bases, J lost 6 bases, and 9 bases lay in between. The CDR3 spans 14 residues.

This clonotype was recorded many times. This chain connects TRBV18 to TRBJ2-7; TRBD1 is a possible D gene (5 bases). This CDR3 comprises 15 residues. The V gene lost 0 bases and the J gene lost 7 bases, with 16 bases spanning the gap. Germline-derived CDR1 and CDR2 are KGHSH and LQKENI. CDR3 coding DNA: TGTGCCAGCTCACCACCGGGGCTAGGTATAAGGGAGCAGTACTTC. Its translation is CASSPPGLGIREQYF.

In its sample, this clonotype was seen a few times. V and J are TRBV6-1 and TRBJ2-5, with D unresolved. This CDR3 has 13 residues. Germline values: CDR1 MNHNS, CDR2 SASEGT. Trimming took 2 bases from V and 3 from J, leaving 7 bases between them. CDR3 loop: CASSERREETQYF. CDR3 nucleotide sequence: TGTGCCAGCAGTGAACGTAGAGAAGAGACCCAGTACTTC.

This clonotype was seen at least ten times. The V gene is TRBV7-2, the J gene TRBJ2-1; TRBD2 matches at 7 bases. The CDR3 runs 17 residues. V trimming: 3 bases; J trimming: 1 base; junction bases outside the gene matches: 9. Germline V CDR1 and CDR2: SGHTA, FQGNSA. CDR3 bases: TGTGCCAGCAGCTTTAGCCGAATGGGGGGGTCCTACAATGAGCAGTTCTTC. Its protein product is CASSFSRMGGSYNEQFF.